What follows are 21 T cell receptor beta chains derived from one specimen sequenced in a study of cytomegalovirus exposure and HLA in healthy donors. In the PCR, 60 Vbeta and 13 Jbeta primers were used. Here immunoSEQ multiplex PCR was the method, and the copy in TCRdb shows in-frame clones only, minus some. Of under 200,000 clones listed, approximately 77% are singletons. The sequenced sample consisted of PBMCs. The receptors here all came from a young man in good health and CMV-seropositive.

The table lists this clone with a count of one. V is TRBV2 and J is TRBJ1-2; D not resolved. There are 13 residues in the CDR3. Germline CDR1 reads SNHLY; CDR2 reads FYNNEI. With 6 bases removed from V and 0 bases from J, the gap between germline ends came to 8 bases. The CDR3 loop reads CASSVTANYGYTF. CDR3 DNA: TGTGCCAGCAGCGTCACAGCTAACTATGGCTACACCTTC.

The rearrangement uses TRBV9 and TRBJ2-5; weak D call: TRBD2 (5 bases). CDR1 SGDLS and CDR2 YYNGEE come from the germline V gene. The CDR3 loop spans 14 amino acids. With 0 bases removed from V and 5 bases from J, the gap between germline ends came to 11 bases. The CDR3 DNA reads TGTGCCAGCAGCGTAGGTCGTCGCGGGGAGACCCAGTACTTC. Translated: CASSVGRRGETQYF.

This clone was seen more than once but under ten times. V and J are TRBV5-1 and TRBJ2-4, with TRBD1 as a possible D gene (5 bases). This CDR3 is built from 14 residues. V was shortened by 0 bases and J by 5 bases, with 9 bases between the two germline ends. The germline CDR1 and CDR2 sequences are SGHRS and YFSETQ. CDR3 nucleotide sequence: TGCGCCAGCAGCTTGGGGACAAGTGAAAACATTCAGTACTTC. Translation: CASSLGTSENIQYF.

J is TRBJ1-4 and V is TRBV6-5; no clear D gene. From germline, CDR1 is MNHEY and CDR2 SVGAGI. V was clipped by 6 bases and J by 0 bases, with 11 bases between them. This CDR3 contains 15 residues. The CDR3 sequence: CASRDNRATNEKLFF. In nucleotides, the CDR3 is TGTGCCAGCAGGGATAATCGGGCAACTAATGAAAAACTGTTTTTT.

Note on this clone: Other DNA sequences in the same sample also yield this CDR3. This sequence joins TRBV7-9 and TRBJ1-2, with 8 bases identical to TRBD1. V was pared by 7 bases and J by 6 bases, with 7 bases of the junction left unmatched. The CDR3 is made up of 13 amino acids. The germline V gene has CDR1 SEHNR and CDR2 FQNEAQ (reference sequence). The chain's CDR3 is CASKLQGADGYTF. For the CDR3, the DNA is TGTGCCAGCAAGCTTCAGGGGGCCGATGGCTACACCTTC.

This rearrangement joins TRBV6-4 to TRBJ1-6; 12 bases map to TRBD1. V lost 7 bases to trimming and J lost 9 bases; unmatched junction nucleotides: 10. The length of the CDR3 is 16 residues. The V gene's germline CDR1 is MRHNA and CDR2 SNTAGT. CDR3 protein: CASTTPGTGGCSPLHF. The CDR3 DNA follows: TGTGCCAGCACGACTCCCGGGACAGGGGGCTGTTCACCCCTCCACTTT.

The V and J genes are TRBV6-1 and TRBJ1-5, with 10 bases fitting TRBD1. Looked up from germline, CDR1 is MNHNS and CDR2 is SASEGT. J gave up 5 bases and V 5 bases, and 6 bases lay outside the gene matches. The CDR3 loop spans 15 amino acids. The CDR3 DNA reads as TGTGCCAGCAGTAGCCGGGACAGGGGTCATCAGCCCCAGCATTTT. Amino acids: CASSSRDRGHQPQHF.

The gene calls are TRBV23-1 and TRBJ2-3, with a weak D call TRBD1 (6 bases). TRBV23-1 is known as an ORF, though its function is uncertain. V shed 4 bases and J shed 2 bases, with 16 bases lying between them. This CDR3 has 16 residues. CDR3 loop: CASSRRRGSATDTQYF. CDR3 nucleotides: TGCGCCAGCAGTCGCCGCAGGGGCTCGGCCACAGATACGCAGTATTTT.

V is TRBV2 and J is TRBJ1-2; 7 nucleotides line up with TRBD1. This CDR3 comprises 12 residues. Germline V CDR1 and CDR2: SNHLY, FYNNEI. The V gene end was trimmed by 4 bases and the J gene end by 4 bases; junction bases not matched to a gene: 0. As DNA, the CDR3 is TGTGCCAGCAGTGGGACAGGCTATGGCTACACCTTC. This gives the protein CASSGTGYGYTF. The full variable domain, in which reference TRBV2 and TRBJ1-2 provide the parts outside the CDR3, is EPEVTQTPSHQVTQMGQEVILRCVPISNHLYFYWYRQILGQKVEFLVSFYNNEISEKSEIFDDQFSVERPDGSNFTLKIRSTKLEDSAMYFCASSGTGYGYTFGSGTRLTVV.

This clone was counted once. The J gene is TRBJ1-5, the V gene TRBV27; TRBD1 agrees at 8 bases. Germline V gene data show CDR1 as MNHEY and CDR2 as SMNVEV (reference sequence). With V trimmed by 1 base and J by 7 bases, 12 bases remained unmatched. This CDR3 contains 17 residues. This CDR3 reads CASSLFPPTGVKQPQHF. In DNA, the CDR3 is TGTGCCAGCAGTTTATTCCCCCCGACAGGGGTCAAGCAGCCCCAGCATTTT.

The V and J genes are TRBV5-6 and TRBJ1-6, with D hard to call. Germline V lookup: CDR1 SGHDT, CDR2 YYEEEE. Trimming removed 4 bases at V and 4 bases at J, with 21 bases between. The CDR3 spans 18 residues. The CDR3 protein is CASSHTMTPGGYNSPLHF. Written as DNA, the CDR3 is TGTGCCAGCAGCCACACTATGACACCAGGAGGGTATAATTCACCCCTCCACTTT.

The rearrangement links TRBV29-1 to TRBJ1-2, with D possibly matching TRBD1 (6 bases). This CDR3 is 13 amino acids long. The germline gives CDR1 SQVTM, CDR2 ANQGSEA. The V gene lost 4 bases and the J gene lost 2 bases, with 11 bases spanning the gap. The chain's CDR3 is CSVVAGANYGYTF. As DNA, the CDR3 is TGCAGCGTTGTAGCGGGGGCCAACTATGGCTACACCTTC.

The V and J genes are TRBV6-6 and TRBJ1-6, with a weak D call TRBD1 (5 bases). This CDR3 has 14 amino acids. Trimming pared 6 bases from V and 7 bases from J, leaving 13 bases between. The germline V gene has CDR1 MNHNY and CDR2 SVGAGI (reference sequence). CDR3 region: CASSHRGENSPLHF. CDR3 DNA sequence: TGTGCCAGCAGCCACCGGGGGGAGAATTCACCCCTCCACTTT.

The V and J genes are TRBV6-1 and TRBJ1-2, with 10 bases fitting TRBD1. The CDR3 totals 13 residues. Germline values: CDR1 MNHNS, CDR2 SASEGT. After removal of 7 bases from V and 3 bases from J, the junction contained 2 bases not matched to a gene. The CDR3 nucleotides read TGTGCCAGCAAGGGACAGGGGCACTATGGCTACACCTTC. Translated: CASKGQGHYGYTF.

This chain uses TRBV7-9 with TRBJ2-7, with TRBD1 as a possible D gene (6 bases). V lost 8 bases and J lost 5, with 25 bases in between. Germline CDR1 SEHNR, CDR2 FQNEAQ (reference sequence). CDR3 size: 16 residues. This CDR3 is CASSPLTGTLPNEQYF. CDR3 DNA: TGTGCCAGCTCCCCACTAACCGGGACACTCCCCAACGAGCAGTACTTC.

The V and J genes are TRBV4-2 and TRBJ2-7, with TRBD1 matching 8 bases. Unmatched junction bases numbered 5, after V lost 1 base and J lost 6 bases. The CDR3 is made up of 14 amino acids. Germline values: CDR1 LGHNA, CDR2 YNFKEQ. The CDR3 loop is CASSQASTGVEQYF. For the CDR3, the DNA is TGTGCCAGCAGCCAAGCCTCGACAGGGGTCGAGCAGTACTTC.

The sample holds one count of this clone. J is TRBJ2-5 and V is TRBV19; tentatively, D is TRBD2 (7 bases). Germline V gene data show CDR1 as LNHDA and CDR2 as SQIVND (reference sequence). Trimming stripped 11 bases from V and 4 bases from J, with 17 bases between. This CDR3 comprises 13 residues. The CDR3 sequence is CAVSRGGLETQYF. CDR3 sequence (DNA): TGTGCCGTTAGCCGCGGGGGCTTAGAGACCCAGTACTTC.

The chain combines TRBV5-1 with TRBJ1-4; D is unresolved. The CDR3 is 14 residues long. V lost 0 bases and J 4 bases, leaving 7 bases between the germline ends. Germline lookup yields CDR1 SGHRS and CDR2 YFSETQ. Here the CDR3 DNA reads TGCGCCAGCAGCTTGGGCAGACTTAATGAAAAACTGTTTTTT. Encoded protein: CASSLGRLNEKLFF.

Many counts were recorded for this clone. J is TRBJ2-5 and V is TRBV21-1; the D segment call TRBD2 is taken from the table without a DNA check. TRBV21-1 is described as a pseudogene. CDR3 length: 17 amino acids. CDR3 sequence (DNA): TGTGCCAGCAGCATCCATCCTTCGGGACTCAAGAAGGAGACCCAGTACTTC. It encodes CASSIHPSGLKKETQYF.

The rearrangement joins TRBV7-9 to TRBJ2-2; 8 bases align to TRBD1. Per germline, CDR1 SEHNR and CDR2 FQNEAQ (reference sequence). Trimming took 5 bases from V and 6 from J; bases not matched to a gene: 2. This CDR3 contains 13 residues. This CDR3 is CASSQQGAGELFF. CDR3 DNA sequence: TGTGCCAGCAGCCAACAGGGGGCCGGGGAGCTGTTTTTT.

The chain links TRBV6-6 to TRBJ2-3; D perhaps matches TRBD2 (5 bases). This CDR3 spans 14 amino acids. Trimming took 6 bases from V and 1 from J, leaving 11 bases between them. CDR1 MNHNY and CDR2 SVGAGI come from the germline V gene (reference sequence). The CDR3 DNA follows: TGTGCCAGCAGGGAGTCGCGGGGCACAGATACGCAGTATTTT. Translation: CASRESRGTDTQYF.